The 28 T cell receptor beta chains in this list originate from one sample, sequenced in a study of T cell clonality in common variable immunodeficiency. Study findings and constraints: Common variable immunodeficiency TCR beta sequences reportedly had fewer deletions and N-nucleotide insertions.

These receptors' antigens are unknown. Libraries were prepared by immunoSEQ multiplex PCR; TCRdb keeps only in-frame clonotypes and omits some of them. Recorded here are around 25,000 clones, none singletons. Sequenced input: peripheral blood mononuclear cells. These receptors were obtained from a human donor with common variable immunodeficiency.

This clone was recorded at least ten times. The read ends 3 residues shy of where the CDR3 ends; the end is completed using the germline J gene. This chain joins TRBV7-3 and TRBJ2-2; a possible D gene is TRBD1 (5 bases). With 5 bases removed from V and 2 bases from J, the gap between germline ends came to 12 bases. Germline V gene sequence: CDR1 SGHTA, CDR2 FQGTGA. The CDR3 is 15 amino acids. CDR3 DNA (partial): TGTGCCAGCAGCCCAAGACAGAAAAACACCGGGGAG. It yields the protein CASSPRQKNTGE. The full CDR3 protein is CASSPRQKNTGELFF.

The table lists this clone with many counts. The CDR3 end lies 3 residues beyond the end of the read and is filled in from the germline J gene. The V call is TRBV6-1, the J call TRBJ2-5; tentative D call: TRBD1 (6 bases). Germline-derived CDR1 and CDR2 are MNHNS and SASEGT. The CDR3 spans 15 residues. The germline V and J ends were trimmed by 2 bases and 5 bases, with 15 bases remaining between them. The CDR3 bases that were read are TGTGCCAGCAGTGAAACGGGCACAGGGTGGGAGACC. Protein product: CASSETGTGWET. The whole CDR3 protein reads CASSETGTGWETQYF.

Regarding this clone: The CDR3 end falls 3 residues outside the read, so it is completed with the germline J gene. This chain joins TRBV7-2 and TRBJ1-1; D ambiguous. Trimming removed 0 bases at V and 6 bases at J, with 8 bases between. From germline, CDR1 is SGHTA and CDR2 FQGNSA. The CDR3 is 13 residues long. This CDR3 is CASSLARDPEAFF. The covered CDR3 bases are TGTGCCAGCAGCTTAGCGCGGGATCCTGAA.

This clone was found many times. An end of the junction does not agree with germline; a read error may underlie this. Sequencing ends 3 residues short of the CDR3 end; the germline J gene provides the rest. This chain uses TRBV5-1 with TRBJ2-6; 8 bases align to TRBD1. Germline lookup yields CDR1 SGHRS and CDR2 YFSETQ. This CDR3 contains 14 residues. The CDR3 reads CASGFNGQGHVLTF. The covered CDR3 bases are TGCGCCAGCGGCTTTAACGGACAGGGCCACGTC.

This clone was recorded many times. The read comes to an end 3 residues before the CDR3 does, leaving the germline J gene to fill in the end. The gene calls are TRBV7-9 and TRBJ2-4, with 8 bases lining up with TRBD1. Germline V lookup: CDR1 SEHNR, CDR2 FQNEAQ (reference sequence). This CDR3 has 15 residues. Incomplete CDR3 DNA: TGTGCCAGCAGCCAAGGACAGGGCGCAGAGCGGAGT. This sequence encodes CASSQGQGAERS. The CDR3 in its entirety is CASSQGQGAERSQYF.

This clone was counted at least ten times. Coverage ceases 3 residues before the CDR3 finishes, and the germline J gene fills in the end. This chain joins TRBV5-1 and TRBJ2-5; 15 bases are shared with TRBD2. This CDR3 contains 18 residues. CDR1 and CDR2 (germline): SGHRS, YFSETQ. The ends lost 2 bases at V and 2 bases at J; junction bases unmatched: 7. The CDR3 region is CASSFGLAGGPWQETQYF. CDR3 bases read: TGCGCCAGCAGCTTCGGACTAGCGGGAGGGCCTTGGCAAGAGACC.

This clone has just a few counts. Read coverage stops 3 residues before the CDR3 terminus; the germline J gene supplies the remainder. The chain uses TRBV7-8 and TRBJ2-2, with a weak D call TRBD2 (7 bases). Between the trimmed V and J ends, which lost 1 base and 2 bases, there was a span of 14 bases. The CDR3 totals 17 residues. Germline CDR1 and CDR2: SGHVS and FQNEAQ. CDR3 protein: CASSLVSGGHNTGELFF. Incomplete CDR3 DNA: TGTGCCAGCAGCTTAGTATCCGGGGGGCATAACACCGGGGAG.

Comment on this clone: The CDR3 end lies 3 residues beyond the end of the read and is filled in from the germline J gene. This chain links TRBV2 with TRBJ1-5, with 8 bases aligning to TRBD1. The germline CDR1 and CDR2 sequences are SNHLY and FYNNEI. J was trimmed by 3 bases and V by 6 bases; bases with no gene match: 7. The CDR3 contains 15 residues. CDR3 DNA, as far as it was read: TGTGCCAGCAGGCCGGGACAGGCCATCAATCAGCCC. Protein sequence: CASRPGQAINQP. The entire CDR3 reads CASRPGQAINQPQHF.

Comments on this clone: Read data end 3 residues before the CDR3 end; the end is taken from the germline J gene. The genes are TRBV20-1 and TRBJ1-2, with D unresolved. Trimming stripped 3 bases from V and 4 bases from J, with 21 bases between. This CDR3 spans 16 amino acids. In germline, CDR1 is DFQATT, CDR2 SNEGSKA (reference sequence). CDR3 residues: CSASSQDIRPRYGYTF. The sequenced part of the CDR3 DNA is TGCAGTGCTAGCAGCCAGGATATTAGACCTCGCTATGGC.

This clone showed up many times. From the germline J gene comes the end of the CDR3, since the read stops 3 residues before it. The chain is built from TRBV6-2 or TRBV6-3 and TRBJ1-5, with D perhaps TRBD1 (5 bases). The CDR3 is made up of 16 amino acids. From germline, CDR1 is MNHEY and CDR2 SVGEGT. Trimming pared 0 bases from V and 5 bases from J, leaving 14 bases between. Partial CDR3 DNA: TGTGCCAGCAGTTACTCGGGAGGGGCAAGGCATCAGCCC. Translation gives CASSYSGGARHQP. The complete CDR3 sequence is CASSYSGGARHQPQHF.

In this sample, this clone turned up a few times. The read halts 3 residues ahead of the CDR3 end, with the missing end drawn from the germline J gene. The chain uses TRBV7-7 and TRBJ2-5; a possible D gene is TRBD1 (5 bases). Germline loops: CDR1 SSHAT, CDR2 FNYEAQ (reference sequence). The CDR3 is 13 amino acids. V gave up 5 bases and J gave up 1 base, with 8 bases separating them. The sequenced part of the CDR3 DNA is TGTGCCAGCAGCCCGACAGTCCAAGAGACC. It is translated as CASSPTVQET. The whole CDR3 sequence reads CASSPTVQETQYF.

This clone was counted only a few times. The read stops 3 residues short of the end of the CDR3; the missing end is completed from the germline J gene. V usage is TRBV20-1 and J usage is TRBJ1-5, with D perhaps matching TRBD1 (5 bases). The CDR3 length is 15 residues. V lost 2 bases, J lost 5 bases, and 16 bases lay in between. Per germline, CDR1 DFQATT and CDR2 SNEGSKA (reference sequence). CDR3 sequence reads: CSARRRGNRDQPQHF. Partial CDR3 DNA: TGCAGTGCTAGACGAAGGGGAAACCGCGATCAGCCC.

This clone was recorded many times. The CDR3 is cut off 3 residues early in the read; its end comes from the germline J gene. This chain connects TRBV7-2 to TRBJ2-2; possibly TRBD2 for D (6 bases). V was trimmed by 1 base and J by 10 bases, leaving 10 bases between them. Per germline, CDR1 SGHTA and CDR2 FQGNSA. The CDR3 consists of 13 residues. The chain's CDR3 is CASSLVAAKELFF. The covered CDR3 bases are TGTGCCAGCAGCTTAGTAGCGGCGAAGGAG. Complete variable domain (other parts from reference TRBV7-2 and TRBJ2-2): GAGVSQSPSNKVTEKGKDVELRCDPISGHTALYWYRQSLGQGLEFLIYFQGNSAPDKSGLPSDRFSAERTGGSVSTLTIQRTQQEDSAVYLCASSLVAAKELFFGEGSRLTVL.

This clone was seen ten or more times. The observed sequence ends 3 residues before the CDR3 terminus, with the missing tail filled in from the germline J gene. The same CDR3 can be traced to other DNA sequences in this sample. V gene TRBV5-6 combines with J gene TRBJ1-4; 8 bases match TRBD1. The CDR3 loop spans 14 amino acids. Trimming at V came to 4 bases and at J to 7 bases, leaving 6 bases not matched to a gene. The V gene's germline CDR1 is SGHDT and CDR2 YYEEEE. The CDR3 loop is CASSPDREGEKLFF. CDR3 DNA (partial): TGTGCCAGCAGCCCGGACAGGGAGGGTGAAAAA.

This clone was detected many times. The DNA ends 3 residues before the CDR3 does, and the rest of the CDR3 is filled in from the germline J gene. The chain combines TRBV10-1 with TRBJ2-7, with 8 nucleotides matching TRBD2. The trim removed 3 bases at V and 6 bases at J, leaving 7 bases unmatched. This CDR3 comprises 14 residues. Germline V gene sequence: CDR1 WNHNN, CDR2 SYGVQD (reference sequence). The CDR3 region is CASSDEGLACEQYF. Incomplete CDR3 DNA: TGCGCCAGCAGTGATGAAGGACTAGCATGCGAG.

This clone was picked up many times. The CDR3 goes on 3 residues after the read ends, and that part is filled in from the germline J gene. The rearrangement uses TRBV6-2 or TRBV6-3 and TRBJ2-7; no reliable D call. V was cut by 7 bases and J by 2 bases, with 15 bases left in between. The CDR3 runs 14 residues. CDR1 and CDR2 from the germline V gene are MNHEY and SVGEGT. The CDR3 sequence is CASTNNFGPYEQYF. CDR3 DNA (partial): TGTGCCAGCACCAATAATTTTGGGCCCTACGAG.

At least ten counts were recorded for this clone. The CDR3 is cut off 3 residues early in the read; its end comes from the germline J gene. This chain links TRBV19 with TRBJ1-2; no reliable D call. Looked up from germline, CDR1 is LNHDA and CDR2 is SQIVND (reference sequence). The V and J ends lost 4 bases and 4 bases respectively, with 16 bases between them. There are 15 residues in the CDR3. CDR3 protein: CASSKAQADPYGYTF. Partial CDR3 DNA: TGTGCCAGTAGTAAGGCTCAAGCGGATCCCTATGGC.

This clone appeared a few times. The CDR3 is cut off 3 residues early in the read; its end comes from the germline J gene. This chain connects TRBV7-9 to TRBJ2-3; D not certain. CDR1 is SEHNR, CDR2 FQNEAQ, per germline (reference sequence). Trimming stripped 1 base from V and 1 base from J, with 9 bases between. CDR3 size: 15 residues. CDR3 region: CASSLGQAGTDTQYF. Incomplete CDR3 DNA: TGTGCCAGCAGCTTAGGTCAGGCCGGCACAGATACG.

This clone was seen a few times. The part of the CDR3 DNA that was read is TGTGCCAGCAGCCCGACAGGGGGTGCCACCGGGGAG. Amino acid sequence: CASSPTGGATGE. The full CDR3 protein is CASSPTGGATGELFF. The V call is TRBV7-2, the J call TRBJ2-2; 9 positions agree with TRBD1. The CDR3 is cut off 3 residues early in the read; its end comes from the germline J gene. Looked up from germline, CDR1 is SGHTA and CDR2 is FQGNSA. This CDR3 region has 15 residues. Trimming took 5 bases from V and 4 from J; bases not matched to a gene: 5.

Only a few counts were recorded for this clone. The CDR3 end is not reached by the read, which stops 3 residues before it; the germline J gene fills it in. Additional DNA sequences in this sample encode the identical CDR3. This sequence joins TRBV18 and TRBJ2-7, with 7 bases matching TRBD1. Germline-derived CDR1 and CDR2 are KGHSH and LQKENI. The CDR3 has 13 amino acids. The V and J ends lost 8 bases and 4 bases, in that order; junction bases with no gene match: 8. Incomplete CDR3 DNA: TGTGCCAGCAAGCCAAAGGGGGCATACGAG. Amino acid sequence: CASKPKGAYE. The full CDR3 reads CASKPKGAYEQYF. Complete variable domain (other parts from reference TRBV18 and TRBJ2-7): NAGVMQNPRHLVRRRGQEARLRCSPMKGHSHVYWYRQLPEEGLKFMVYLQKENIIDESGMPKERFSAEFPKEGPSILRIQQVVRGDSAAYFCASKPKGAYEQYFGPGTRLTVT.

This clone was observed many times. The DNA ends 3 residues before the CDR3 does, and the rest of the CDR3 is filled in from the germline J gene. The chain carries TRBV20-1 and TRBJ2-4; D perhaps matches TRBD1 (5 bases). Trimming took off 7 bases at V and 2 bases at J, with 12 bases between the two ends. CDR1 is DFQATT, CDR2 SNEGSKA, per germline (reference sequence). The CDR3 totals 13 residues. The CDR3 DNA, read in part, is TGCAGTGTTTCGCCAGGGACCAAAAACATT. This translates into CSVSPGTKNI. The whole CDR3 protein reads CSVSPGTKNIQYF.

Comments on this clone: The read gets to within 3 residues of the CDR3 end, and the germline J gene fills in the rest. V usage is TRBV6-2 or TRBV6-3 and J usage is TRBJ2-1; D is unclear. Germline V gene sequence: CDR1 MNHEY, CDR2 SVGEGT. V shed 11 bases and J shed 5 bases, with 19 bases lying between them. The CDR3 consists of 14 residues. This CDR3 reads CALLSKRHHNEQFF. CDR3 bases read: TGTGCCCTCCTCTCCAAGAGGCATCACAATGAG.

This clone occurred a few times. Sequencing ends 3 residues short of the CDR3 end; the germline J gene provides the rest. This chain uses TRBV7-8 with TRBJ2-3, with TRBD2 matching 13 bases. J gave up 0 bases and V 5 bases, and 8 bases lay outside the gene matches. Germline V gene lookup returns CDR1 SGHVS and CDR2 FQNEAQ. This CDR3 contains 18 residues. The CDR3 region is CASSARPGLAGSTDTQYF. The DNA read from the CDR3 is TGTGCCAGCAGCGCCAGACCGGGACTAGCGGGGAGCACAGATACG. The variable domain in full, with the rest retrieved from reference TRBV7-8 and TRBJ2-3, is GAGVSQSPRYKVAKRGQDVALRCDPISGHVSLFWYQQALGQGPEFLTYFQNEAQLDKSGLPSDRFFAERPEGSVSTLKIQRTQQEDSAVYLCASSARPGLAGSTDTQYFGPGTRLTVL.

This clone has at least ten counts. The sequence runs out 3 residues before the end of the CDR3; the remainder is reconstructed from the germline J gene. V and J are TRBV20-1 and TRBJ2-3, with TRBD1 as a possible D gene (5 bases). CDR1 is DFQATT, CDR2 SNEGSKA, per germline (reference sequence). Trimming pared 6 bases from V and 3 bases from J, leaving 19 bases between. This CDR3 spans 15 amino acids. This chain's CDR3 is CSAVSRTRGTDTQYF. CDR3 bases read: TGCAGTGCGGTTTCACGGACAAGGGGAACAGATACG.

This clone was counted only a few times. This chain's CDR3 is CASSIPGGGITGELFF. The covered CDR3 bases are TGTGCCAGTAGTATACCGGGAGGGGGCATCACCGGGGAG. This rearrangement joins TRBV19 to TRBJ2-2; a weak D match, TRBD2 (8 bases). The sequenced fragment ends 3 residues before the CDR3 boundary, so the rest is inferred from the germline J gene. The CDR3 extends over 16 amino acids. CDR1 and CDR2 from the germline V gene are LNHDA and SQIVND (reference sequence). V gave up 2 bases and J gave up 4 bases, with 14 bases separating them.

Many counts were recorded for this clone. The read terminates 3 residues ahead of where the CDR3 ends, so the germline J gene completes it. The rearrangement links TRBV7-2 to TRBJ2-2; perhaps TRBD1 as D (6 bases). CDR1 is SGHTA, CDR2 FQGNSA, per germline. V dropped 1 base and J dropped 7 bases, with 10 bases sitting between them. The CDR3 totals 14 residues. CDR3 in amino acids: CASSLEGRGGELFF. The DNA read from the CDR3 is TGTGCCAGCAGCTTAGAGGGCAGGGGCGGGGAG.

This clone was counted between two and nine times. The read falls 3 residues short of the CDR3 end, and the missing part is taken from the germline J gene. The J gene is TRBJ2-1, the V gene TRBV30; D gene ambiguous. This CDR3 spans 11 amino acids. Looked up from germline, CDR1 is GTSNPN and CDR2 is SVGIG (reference sequence). Trimming shortened V by 4 bases and J by 5 bases, and 6 bases separated the two germline ends. CDR3 residues: CAWTGDNEQFF. The CDR3 DNA, read in part, is TGTGCCTGGACAGGTGACAATGAG.

This clone has more than one count but fewer than ten. The CDR3 is cut off 3 residues early in the read; its end comes from the germline J gene. This chain links TRBV2 with TRBJ1-1, with TRBD1 identical over 7 bases. V was pared by 2 bases and J by 1 base, with 1 base of the junction left unmatched. The CDR3 contains 14 residues. Germline V gene sequence: CDR1 SNHLY, CDR2 FYNNEI. The DNA read from the CDR3 is TGTGCCAGCAGTGAAACAGGGGAGAACACTGAA. Translation gives CASSETGENTE. The CDR3 in its entirety is CASSETGENTEAFF.